A single sample is the source of the 26 T cell receptor beta chains below, sequenced in a study of Tregs in tolerant kidney transplant recipients. Data came from immunoSEQ multiplex PCR; TCRdb stores just in-frame clones and leaves some out. The sample records tens of thousands of clones, approximately 94% being singletons. The sequencing input was CD8+ T cells from blood. All receptors come from a human donor in good health.

The chain combines TRBV9 with TRBJ2-5; 8 bases are shared with TRBD1. Germline CDR1 reads SGDLS; CDR2 reads YYNGEE. The CDR3 is 14 residues long. After removal of 5 bases from V and 4 bases from J, the junction contained 7 bases not matched to a gene. The CDR3 region has the DNA TGTGCCAGCAGTTCCACAGGGGGAAGAGAGACCCAGTACTTC. Protein: CASSSTGGRETQYF.

The rearrangement joins TRBV18 to TRBJ1-5; 8 bases line up with TRBD1. This CDR3 contains 16 residues. With V trimmed by 6 bases and J by 1 base, 8 bases remained unmatched. Germline-derived CDR1 and CDR2 are KGHSH and LQKENI. The CDR3 sequence is CASSLRDRRSNQPQHF. The CDR3 DNA follows: TGTGCCAGCTCCCTCCGGGACAGGAGGAGCAATCAGCCCCAGCATTTT.

The chain couples TRBV28 to TRBJ2-1; TRBD2 is a possible D gene (5 bases). V was shortened by 9 bases and J by 0 bases, with 12 bases between the two germline ends. The CDR3 consists of 14 residues. The germline V gene has CDR1 MDHEN and CDR2 SYDVKM. This CDR3 reads CASVGEHSYNEQFF. The CDR3 DNA is TGTGCCAGTGTCGGGGAGCACTCCTACAATGAGCAGTTCTTC.

This chain uses TRBV27 with TRBJ2-2; D remains unclear. The CDR3 consists of 14 residues. Germline assignment: CDR1 MNHEY and CDR2 SMNVEV (reference sequence). V shed 5 bases and J shed 1 base, with 8 bases lying between them. CDR3 loop: CASSPSLNTGELFF. The CDR3 DNA reads as TGTGCCAGCAGTCCCTCCTTGAACACCGGGGAGCTGTTTTTT.

The chain carries TRBV4-1 and TRBJ1-5; weak D call: TRBD1 (5 bases). The length of the CDR3 is 17 residues. V lost 0 bases and J 1 base, leaving 13 bases between the germline ends. Germline CDR1 reads MGHRA; CDR2 reads YSYEKL. CDR3 bases: TGCGCCAGCAGCCAAGACCAGGGACTTTTGAGCAATCAGCCCCAGCATTTT. Its protein is CASSQDQGLLSNQPQHF.

In this sample, this clone turned up once. V is TRBV19 and J is TRBJ1-1, with a tentative D call TRBD1 (6 bases). CDR1 and CDR2 from the germline V gene are LNHDA and SQIVND (reference sequence). The CDR3 is made up of 14 amino acids. V was clipped by 8 bases and J by 4 bases, with 17 bases between them. The CDR3 nucleotides read TGTGCCAGTTTGCCAGGGGTCAGTGGCACTGAAGCTTTCTTT. Its protein is CASLPGVSGTEAFF. The variable domain in full, with the rest retrieved from reference TRBV19 and TRBJ1-1, is DGGITQSPKYLFRKEGQNVTLSCEQNLNHDAMYWYRQDPGQGLRLIYYSQIVNDFQKGDIAEGYSVSREKKESFPLTVTSAQKNPTAFYLCASLPGVSGTEAFFGQGTRLTVV.

This chain links TRBV4-1 with TRBJ2-7, with a tentative D call TRBD1 (7 bases). Germline V gene sequence: CDR1 MGHRA, CDR2 YSYEKL. V dropped 4 bases and J dropped 3 bases, with 19 bases sitting between them. This CDR3 comprises 16 residues. The CDR3 nucleotides are TGCGCCAGCAGCCTGCGGGGACAGACCCAAGTCTACGAGCAGTACTTC. Amino acid sequence: CASSLRGQTQVYEQYF.

The chain links TRBV21-1 to TRBJ1-1. TRBV21-1 is recorded as a pseudogene. The CDR3 extends over 11 amino acids. The CDR3 region has the DNA TGTGCCAGCAGCAAAGCAGGGGAAGCTTTCTTT. This sequence encodes CASSKAGEAFF.

CDR3: CASHYGGNEQFF. The CDR3 region has the DNA TGTGCCAGCCATTATGGGGGTAATGAGCAGTTCTTC. The chain uses TRBV6-6 and TRBJ2-1; TRBD1 or TRBD2 may be the D gene (5 bases each). This CDR3 is 12 amino acids long. Looked up from germline, CDR1 is MNHNY and CDR2 is SVGAGI (reference sequence). V dropped 8 bases and J dropped 7 bases, with 12 bases sitting between them.

The V call is TRBV7-3, the J call TRBJ2-5; D possibly corresponds to TRBD2 (6 bases). Per germline, CDR1 SGHTA and CDR2 FQGTGA. CDR3 length equals 14 residues. V was pared by 2 bases and J by 5 bases, with 12 bases between. The CDR3 loop reads CASSLAGGEETQYF. The CDR3 DNA sequence: TGTGCCAGCAGCTTAGCTGGAGGGGAGGAGACCCAGTACTTC.

The chain carries TRBV29-1 and TRBJ2-1, with TRBD2 identical over 9 bases. V was clipped by 4 bases and J by 0 bases; unmatched bases: 7. This CDR3 comprises 16 residues. Germline assignment: CDR1 SQVTM and CDR2 ANQGSEA. The CDR3 sequence is CSVVLSGSPSYNEQFF. DNA of the CDR3: TGCAGCGTTGTCCTTAGCGGGAGTCCCTCCTACAATGAGCAGTTCTTC.

This rearrangement joins TRBV4-1 to TRBJ1-2, with a tentative D call TRBD1 (6 bases). Germline V gene sequence: CDR1 MGHRA, CDR2 YSYEKL. The CDR3 covers 14 residues. V lost 6 bases to trimming and J lost 2 bases, with 13 bases between them. This CDR3 reads CASSPRGGNYGYTF. In nucleotides, the CDR3 is TGCGCCAGCAGTCCAAGAGGGGGGAACTATGGCTACACCTTC.

This sequence joins TRBV7-9 and TRBJ2-7; 10 nucleotides match TRBD2. The V gene end was trimmed by 2 bases and the J gene end by 7 bases; junction bases not matched to a gene: 8. The CDR3 has 15 amino acids. The V gene's germline CDR1 is SEHNR and CDR2 FQNEAQ (reference sequence). Here the CDR3 DNA reads TGTGCCAGCAGCTTATCGCCTAGCGGGGGCGCGGAGCAGTACTTC. Translating gives CASSLSPSGGAEQYF.

V usage is TRBV19 and J usage is TRBJ1-5, with D possibly being TRBD1 (5 bases). V lost 7 bases, J lost 2 bases, and 12 bases lay in between. There are 14 residues in the CDR3. The germline gives CDR1 LNHDA, CDR2 SQIVND (reference sequence). The CDR3 DNA follows: TGTGCCAGTAAGGCTGGGACCGGCAATCAGCCCCAGCATTTT. Protein sequence: CASKAGTGNQPQHF.

This chain connects TRBV7-9 to TRBJ2-7; D is perhaps TRBD2 (6 bases). This CDR3 region has 13 residues. Trimming removed 4 bases from V and 6 bases from J, with 13 bases in between. Germline V gene data show CDR1 as SEHNR and CDR2 as FQNEAQ (reference sequence). For the CDR3, the DNA is TGTGCCAGCAGCTCCGGGTCGGGGGTCGAGCAGTACTTC. It is translated as CASSSGSGVEQYF. Full variable domain (rest looked up from reference TRBV7-9 and TRBJ2-7): DTGVSQNPRHKITKRGQNVTFRCDPISEHNRLYWYRQTLGQGPEFLTYFQNEAQLEKSRLLSDRFSAERPKGSFSTLEIQRTEQGDSAMYLCASSSGSGVEQYFGPGTRLTVT.

The chain recombines TRBV12-5 with TRBJ2-3, with D perhaps TRBD1 (6 bases). The germline V gene has CDR1 LGHNT and CDR2 FRNRAP. Deletions cut 6 bases from V and 5 bases from J, with 15 bases between. This CDR3 contains 14 residues. Here the CDR3 DNA reads TGTGCTAGTGGAGAAGCAGGGGCCGGAGATACGCAGTATTTT. This translates into CASGEAGAGDTQYF.

V gene TRBV29-1 combines with J gene TRBJ1-2, with D possibly being TRBD1 (5 bases). V dropped 1 base and J dropped 5 bases, with 8 bases sitting between them. This CDR3 is built from 12 residues. CDR1 SQVTM and CDR2 ANQGSEA come from the germline V gene. The CDR3 is CSVEAGMYGYTF. In DNA form, the CDR3 reads TGCAGCGTTGAAGCAGGGATGTATGGCTACACCTTC.

This clone has a single count. The genes are TRBV11-2 and TRBJ2-2; D is uncertain. The CDR3 sequence is 12 residues long. CDR1 SGHAT and CDR2 FQNNGV come from the germline V gene. V lost 1 base, J lost 5 bases, and 2 bases lay in between. The CDR3 sequence: CASSLVTGELFF. DNA of the CDR3: TGTGCCAGCAGCTTAGTGACCGGGGAGCTGTTTTTT. The entire variable domain, with the rest obtained from reference TRBV11-2 and TRBJ2-2, is as follows: EAGVAQSPRYKIIEKRQSVAFWCNPISGHATLYWYQQILGQGPKLLIQFQNNGVVDDSQLPKDRFSAERLKGVDSTLKIQPAKLEDSAVYLCASSLVTGELFFGEGSRLTVL.

This chain joins TRBV5-6 and TRBJ2-1; 7 bases are a match to TRBD1. The germline gives CDR1 SGHDT, CDR2 YYEEEE. The CDR3 runs to 16 residues. Trimming at V came to 2 bases and at J to 8 bases, leaving 13 bases not matched to a gene. The CDR3 bases are TGTGCCAGCAGCTTCAATGGGGCACTAGGGGGCGATGAGCAGTTCTTC. It codes for CASSFNGALGGDEQFF.

This chain connects TRBV9 to TRBJ2-1; no reliable D call. In germline, CDR1 is SGDLS, CDR2 YYNGEE. Trimming stripped 0 bases from V and 7 bases from J, with 11 bases between. This CDR3 spans 14 amino acids. Written as DNA, the CDR3 is TGTGCCAGCAGCGTAGTCGGGCGAGTAAATGAGCAGTTCTTC. Translating it yields CASSVVGRVNEQFF.

The chain uses TRBV4-2 and TRBJ1-3, with D perhaps matching TRBD1 (6 bases). V lost 0 bases and J lost 0, with 15 bases in between. This CDR3 has 18 residues. Per germline, CDR1 LGHNA and CDR2 YNFKEQ. Written as DNA, the CDR3 is TGTGCCAGCAGCCAAGATGGGGGGGGCGGACTCTCTGGAAACACCATATATTTT. It encodes CASSQDGGGGLSGNTIYF.

The rearrangement links TRBV27 to TRBJ2-1; TRBD2 agrees at 8 bases. The germline gives CDR1 MNHEY, CDR2 SMNVEV (reference sequence). The CDR3 has 17 residues. V shed 6 bases and J 8 bases; nucleotides not matched to a gene: 18. CDR3 in DNA: TGTGCCAGCAGCGGGGGGCATGAGCGGGAGCTGATCTATGAGCAGTTCTTC. This codes for CASSGGHERELIYEQFF.

The rearrangement uses TRBV27 and TRBJ2-7; D ambiguous. The CDR3 extends over 13 amino acids. Germline V CDR1 and CDR2: MNHEY, SMNVEV (reference sequence). V gave up 6 bases and J gave up 2 bases, with 11 bases separating them. CDR3 DNA: TGTGCCAGCAGCCCGTACATGCCCTACGAGCAGTACTTC. Residues: CASSPYMPYEQYF.

On this clone itself: This specimen includes other DNA sequences encoding the same CDR3. V usage is TRBV7-9 and J usage is TRBJ1-1; tentative D call: TRBD1 (6 bases). With 3 bases removed from V and 8 bases from J, the gap between germline ends came to 16 bases. The V gene's germline CDR1 is SEHNR and CDR2 FQNEAQ (reference sequence). This CDR3 comprises 14 residues. The CDR3 bases are TGTGCCAGCAGCTTCGGGGGGCAGGGCACCGAAGCTTTCTTT. Amino acids: CASSFGGQGTEAFF.

This clone was counted between two and nine times. The CDR3 nucleotides are TGTGCCAGCAGCGTAGGACAGGGGAGTTTCTACGAGCAGTACTTC. This codes for CASSVGQGSFYEQYF. This rearrangement joins TRBV6-1 to TRBJ2-7, with 9 bases aligning to TRBD1. The V gene's germline CDR1 is MNHNS and CDR2 SASEGT. The CDR3 is 15 residues long. V lost 6 bases and J lost 3; bases outside the gene matches: 9.

This rearrangement joins TRBV25-1 to TRBJ2-3; D remains unclear. The length of the CDR3 is 11 residues. Trimming took 4 bases from V and 5 from J, leaving 4 bases between them. Germline CDR1 is MGHDK and CDR2 is SYGVNS. In DNA form, the CDR3 reads TGTGCCAGCAGTGTAGGAGATACGCAGTATTTT. This codes for CASSVGDTQYF.